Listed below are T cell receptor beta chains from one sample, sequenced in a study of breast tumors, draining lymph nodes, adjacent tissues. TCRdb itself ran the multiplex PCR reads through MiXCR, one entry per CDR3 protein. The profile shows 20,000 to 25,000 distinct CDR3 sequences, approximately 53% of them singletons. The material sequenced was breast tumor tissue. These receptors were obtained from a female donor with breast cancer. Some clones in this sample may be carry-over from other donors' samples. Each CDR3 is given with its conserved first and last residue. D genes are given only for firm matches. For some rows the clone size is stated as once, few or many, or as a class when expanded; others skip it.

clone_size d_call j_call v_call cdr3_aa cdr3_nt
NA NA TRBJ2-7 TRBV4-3 CASSEQPEQHF TGCGCCAGCAGTGAACAGCCCGAGCAGCACTTC
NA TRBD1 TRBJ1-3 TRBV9 CASSAPTGGRRFESGNTIYF TGTGCCAGCAGCGCACCGACAGGGGGCAGGAGGTTCGAGTCTGGAAACACCATATATTTT
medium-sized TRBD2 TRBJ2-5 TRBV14 CASSHWTSGSKETQYF TGTGCCAGCAGCCATTGGACTAGCGGGAGTAAGGAGACCCAGTACTTC
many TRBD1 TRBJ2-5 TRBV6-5 CASTKTGGEIETQYF TGTGCCAGCACCAAGACAGGGGGCGAAATAGAGACCCAGTACTTC
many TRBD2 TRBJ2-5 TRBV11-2 CASSLGAGGFVETQYF TGTGCCAGCAGCTTAGGGGCGGGAGGGTTTGTAGAGACCCAGTACTTC
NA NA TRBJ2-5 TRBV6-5 CASGHSLMVETQYF TGTGCCAGCGGTCACTCGTTGATGGTGGAGACCCAGTACTTC
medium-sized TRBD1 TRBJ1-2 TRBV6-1 CASSERRTGVDGYTF TGTGCCAGCAGCGAACGTCGGACAGGGGTAGATGGCTACACCTTC
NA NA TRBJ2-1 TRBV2 CASSEKRAGDNEQFF TGTGCCAGCAGTGAAAAACGAGCAGGGGACAATGAGCAGTTCTTC
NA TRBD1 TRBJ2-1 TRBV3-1 CASSLRTGNDEQFF TGTGCCAGCAGCCTCCGGACAGGTAACGATGAGCAGTTCTTC
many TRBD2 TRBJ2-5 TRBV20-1 CSARGRGPELAQYF TGCAGTGCTAGGGGGAGGGGCCCAGAGTTGGCCCAGTACTTC
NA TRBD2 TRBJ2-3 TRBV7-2 CASSLLAGGWDTQYF TGTGCCAGCAGCTTACTAGCGGGAGGATGGGATACGCAGTATTTT
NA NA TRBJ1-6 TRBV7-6 CASSLGGSSYNSPLHF TGTGCCAGCAGCTTGGGCGGGAGCTCCTATAATTCACCCCTCCACTTT
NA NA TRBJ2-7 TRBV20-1 CSARTGVFYEQYF TGCAGTGCGCGGACGGGCGTTTTTTACGAGCAGTACTTC